Listed here are 32 T cell receptor beta chains from one sample, sequenced in a study of cytomegalovirus exposure and HLA in healthy donors. The primer mix had 60 Vbeta and 13 Jbeta primers. This table comes from immunoSEQ multiplex PCR, and its TCRdb copy is limited to in-frame clones, with some not included. The data hold over 35,000 clones, with about 60% observed a single time. Sequenced input: PBMCs. Receptors originate from a human donor in good health.

The chain recombines TRBV10-3 with TRBJ2-5; TRBD2 agrees at 10 bases. After removal of 3 bases from V and 6 bases from J, the junction contained 13 bases not matched to a gene. Germline V gene lookup returns CDR1 ENHRY and CDR2 SYGVKD. The CDR3 runs 17 residues. The CDR3 coding sequence is TGTGCCATCAGTGATAGGTCGGAGCGGGGGGGCCGGAAGACCCAGTACTTC. Amino acids: CAISDRSERGGRKTQYF.

The chain links TRBV7-9 to TRBJ2-1; D call uncertain. V lost 8 bases and J 6 bases, leaving 11 bases between the germline ends. The CDR3 covers 12 residues. CDR1 SEHNR and CDR2 FQNEAQ come from the germline V gene (reference sequence). Here the CDR3 reads CASEATGNEQFF. The CDR3, as DNA: TGTGCCAGCGAGGCGACGGGCAATGAGCAGTTCTTC.

The chain combines TRBV4-2 with TRBJ1-6; maybe TRBD1 (6 bases). V was pared by 2 bases and J by 3 bases, with 14 bases between. Germline V CDR1 and CDR2: LGHNA, YNFKEQ. This CDR3 spans 17 amino acids. The CDR3 loop is CASSQKQGPFYNSPLHF. The CDR3 region has the DNA TGTGCCAGCAGCCAAAAACAGGGCCCCTTCTATAATTCACCCCTCCACTTT.

V gene TRBV7-2 combines with J gene TRBJ2-3; maybe TRBD2 (6 bases). Per the germline V gene, CDR1 is SGHTA and CDR2 is FQGNSA. This CDR3 spans 15 amino acids. The ends were cut back, 5 bases at V and 0 bases at J, with 12 bases in the middle. The CDR3 bases are TGTGCCAGCAGCCCGAAGGGACTTAGCACAGATACGCAGTATTTT. It yields the protein CASSPKGLSTDTQYF.

V is TRBV29-1 and J is TRBJ1-5, with TRBD1 identical over 9 bases. With V trimmed by 5 bases and J by 1 base, 3 bases remained unmatched. Germline V CDR1 and CDR2: SQVTM, ANQGSEA. The CDR3 runs 14 residues. The CDR3 region is CSVSGTGSNQPQHF. CDR3 coding DNA: TGCAGCGTTTCCGGGACAGGGAGCAATCAGCCCCAGCATTTT.

The gene calls are TRBV6-4 and TRBJ1-5; D not resolved. The CDR3 is 14 residues long. Germline loops: CDR1 MRHNA, CDR2 SNTAGT. V was trimmed by 5 bases and J by 5 bases, leaving 13 bases between them. This chain's CDR3 is CASSYRHGDQPQHF. CDR3 coding DNA: TGTGCCAGCAGTTACCGGCACGGAGATCAGCCCCAGCATTTT.

This chain joins TRBV19 and TRBJ2-1; D may be TRBD1 (6 bases). The CDR3 extends over 13 amino acids. V was trimmed by 8 bases and J by 8 bases, leaving 16 bases between them. The V gene's germline CDR1 is LNHDA and CDR2 SQIVND (reference sequence). This chain's CDR3 is CASSGQLVDEQFF. CDR3 DNA: TGTGCCAGTTCGGGACAACTTGTTGATGAGCAGTTCTTC.

The rearrangement links TRBV20-1 to TRBJ1-5; no clear D. The CDR3 contains 11 residues. Germline loops: CDR1 DFQATT, CDR2 SNEGSKA (reference sequence). V lost 3 bases, J lost 11 bases, and 11 bases lay in between. The CDR3 region is CSARDYLAQHF. As DNA, the CDR3 is TGCAGTGCTAGGGACTACCTGGCCCAGCATTTT.

The chain recombines TRBV4-2 with TRBJ2-1, with a weak D call TRBD2 (6 bases). Trimming took 4 bases from V and 4 from J, leaving 14 bases between them. The CDR3 totals 15 residues. Germline assignment: CDR1 LGHNA and CDR2 YNFKEQ. CDR3 protein: CASSRSREVYNEQFF. Written as DNA, the CDR3 is TGTGCCAGCAGCCGCAGCAGGGAGGTTTACAATGAGCAGTTCTTC.

The chain links TRBV4-1 to TRBJ2-7; weak D call: TRBD2 (5 bases). The ends were cut back, 0 bases at V and 6 bases at J, with 15 bases in the middle. The CDR3 sequence is 15 residues long. Germline V gene data show CDR1 as MGHRA and CDR2 as YSYEKL. CDR3 loop: CASSQDLSRGSEQYF. For the CDR3, the DNA is TGCGCCAGCAGCCAAGACCTTTCTCGGGGTTCCGAGCAGTACTTC.

The CDR3 DNA follows: TGTGCCAGCAGTCTCCCTCATTCACCCCTCCACTTT. Translation: CASSLPHSPLHF. The V call is TRBV27, the J call TRBJ1-6; D unclear. V shed 5 bases and J shed 8 bases, with 7 bases lying between them. Per the germline V gene, CDR1 is MNHEY and CDR2 is SMNVEV (reference sequence). The CDR3 spans 12 residues.

This chain uses TRBV7-6 with TRBJ2-3; 10 positions match TRBD1. The CDR3 consists of 14 residues. The J segment lost 9 bases and the V segment lost 4 bases, leaving 7 bases of the junction unmatched. The germline V gene has CDR1 SGHVS and CDR2 FNYEAQ. The CDR3 spells CASSSRQGAMTQYF. DNA for the CDR3: TGTGCCAGCAGCTCTAGACAGGGGGCGATGACGCAGTATTTT.

As DNA, the CDR3 is TGTGCCAGCAGCCCCCCTAGGCGAGGGTCCAGCAATCAGCCCCAGCATTTT. It specifies CASSPPRRGSSNQPQHF. V gene TRBV14 combines with J gene TRBJ1-5; D gene uncertain. Looked up from germline, CDR1 is SGHDN and CDR2 is FVKESK. This CDR3 spans 17 amino acids. The germline V and J ends were trimmed by 4 bases and 1 base, with 17 bases remaining between them.

The chain carries TRBV5-1 and TRBJ1-6, with no clear D. V dropped 4 bases and J dropped 6 bases, with 11 bases sitting between them. The CDR3 length is 14 residues. Germline V gives CDR1 SGHRS, CDR2 YFSETQ. CDR3 sequence: CASSPAQPNSPLHF. The CDR3 DNA reads TGCGCCAGCAGCCCGGCACAGCCTAATTCACCCCTCCACTTT.

The V call is TRBV19, the J call TRBJ2-1; no firm D call. The CDR3 extends over 12 amino acids. Trimming took off 1 base at V and 12 bases at J, with 10 bases between the two ends. From germline, CDR1 is LNHDA and CDR2 SQIVND (reference sequence). The CDR3 region is CASSIVGRPQFF. Here the CDR3 DNA reads TGTGCCAGTAGTATAGTGGGCAGACCGCAGTTCTTC.

Only one count was recorded for this clone. V is TRBV19 and J is TRBJ2-7; the match to TRBD1 covers 11 bases. V lost 6 bases to trimming and J lost 4 bases; unmatched junction nucleotides: 5. CDR1 is LNHDA and CDR2 is SQIVND in the germline V gene (reference sequence). CDR3 length equals 14 residues. CDR3 coding DNA: TGTGCCAGTAGCCCGGGACAGGGGGGATACGAGCAGTACTTC. It specifies CASSPGQGGYEQYF.

This clone was detected only a few times. The chain combines TRBV5-1 with TRBJ2-2, with 10 bases that match TRBD1. After removal of 4 bases from V and 1 base from J, the junction contained 1 base not matched to a gene. Germline V gives CDR1 SGHRS, CDR2 YFSETQ. The CDR3 extends over 15 amino acids. The DNA for the CDR3 is TGCGCCAGCAGCGGGGACAGGGGGAACACCGGGGAGCTGTTTTTT. Translated: CASSGDRGNTGELFF.

The CDR3 protein is CSGITGGEPYEQYF. The CDR3 DNA follows: TGCAGCGGAATCACAGGGGGCGAGCCCTACGAGCAGTACTTC. This chain uses TRBV29-1 with TRBJ2-7; TRBD1 matches at 9 bases. Trimming cost V 7 bases and J 2 bases; bases outside gene matches: 9. Per germline, CDR1 SQVTM and CDR2 ANQGSEA. The CDR3 contains 14 residues.

The chain couples TRBV5-1 to TRBJ2-2; the D gene is possibly TRBD1 (6 bases). Germline V lookup: CDR1 SGHRS, CDR2 YFSETQ. V was clipped by 4 bases and J by 4 bases, with 14 bases between them. The CDR3 spans 15 residues. CDR3 in DNA: TGCGCCAGCAGCATCCTACAGGGAAGCACCGGGGAGCTGTTTTTT. Residues: CASSILQGSTGELFF.

This clone has more than one count but fewer than ten. The rearrangement uses TRBV4-1 and TRBJ1-6; TRBD1 aligns across 7 bases. J was trimmed by 8 bases and V by 4 bases; bases with no gene match: 17. Looked up from germline, CDR1 is MGHRA and CDR2 is YSYEKL. The CDR3 is 18 residues long. CDR3 in DNA: TGCGCCAGCAGCCTAACTAAGGCAACGGGACAGACTGATTCACCCCTCCACTTT. Protein product: CASSLTKATGQTDSPLHF.

This chain joins TRBV5-8 and TRBJ2-5; 8 positions agree with TRBD1. Per the germline V gene, CDR1 is SGHTS and CDR2 is YDEGEE. The CDR3 contains 17 residues. V trimming: 2 bases; J trimming: 3 bases; junction bases outside the gene matches: 12. The CDR3: CASSLGQGRKLEETQYF. CDR3 in DNA: TGTGCCAGCAGCTTAGGACAGGGTCGGAAGTTGGAAGAGACCCAGTACTTC. The whole variable domain, remainder taken from reference TRBV5-8 and TRBJ2-5, is EAGVTQSPTHLIKTRGQQATLRCSPISGHTSVYWYQQALGLGLQFLLWYDEGEERNRGNFPPRFSGRQFPNYSSELNVNALELEDSALYLCASSLGQGRKLEETQYFGPGTRLLVL.

The CDR3 is CASKMTGTQETQYF. CDR3 sequence (DNA): TGCGCCAGTAAGATGACAGGTACCCAAGAGACCCAGTACTTC. This chain joins TRBV5-1 and TRBJ2-5, with D tentatively TRBD1 (6 bases). V gave up 8 bases and J gave up 1 base, with 15 bases separating them. The CDR3 length is 14 residues. Germline V gives CDR1 SGHRS, CDR2 YFSETQ.

The chain uses TRBV18 and TRBJ2-5; 8 bases are shared with TRBD1. The ends lost 3 bases at V and 7 bases at J; junction bases unmatched: 10. CDR3 length equals 15 residues. Germline CDR1 reads KGHSH; CDR2 reads LQKENI. The CDR3 region is CASSPTLQGGATQYF. The CDR3 nucleotides read TGTGCCAGCTCACCGACCTTACAGGGGGGCGCGACCCAGTACTTC.

This chain uses TRBV7-9 with TRBJ1-1, with 8 bases lining up with TRBD1. CDR3 length: 13 residues. The J segment lost 12 bases and the V segment lost 1 base, leaving 7 bases of the junction unmatched. Germline CDR1 is SEHNR and CDR2 is FQNEAQ (reference sequence). The CDR3 DNA reads as TGTGCCAGCAGCTTAGAGGCAGGGGGCGAATCTTTCTTT. Protein: CASSLEAGGESFF. The variable domain in full, with the rest retrieved from reference TRBV7-9 and TRBJ1-1, is DTGVSQNPRHKITKRGQNVTFRCDPISEHNRLYWYRQTLGQGPEFLTYFQNEAQLEKSRLLSDRFSAERPKGSFSTLEIQRTEQGDSAMYLCASSLEAGGESFFGQGTRLTVV.

The chain combines TRBV11-2 with TRBJ1-4, with D perhaps matching TRBD1 (6 bases). V lost 5 bases and J lost 5, with 21 bases in between. This CDR3 has 17 amino acids. CDR1 SGHAT and CDR2 FQNNGV come from the germline V gene. Here the CDR3 DNA reads TGTGCCAGCAGCACCGCCCCGTTCGCGGGGGGCAATGAAAAACTGTTTTTT. Protein sequence: CASSTAPFAGGNEKLFF.

J is TRBJ1-4 and V is TRBV19, with TRBD1 as a possible D gene (5 bases). Germline loops: CDR1 LNHDA, CDR2 SQIVND (reference sequence). The CDR3 is 14 amino acids. Trimming shortened V by 6 bases and J by 7 bases, and 15 bases separated the two germline ends. The CDR3 nucleotides are TGTGCCAGTAGACTCCAGGGATTTCGTGAAAAACTGTTTTTT. It specifies CASRLQGFREKLFF.

The chain carries TRBV7-9 and TRBJ1-2; D call uncertain. Trimming shortened V by 5 bases and J by 0 bases, and 13 bases separated the two germline ends. Germline CDR1 reads SEHNR; CDR2 reads FQNEAQ (reference sequence). The length of the CDR3 is 15 residues. The CDR3 protein is CASSERTGANYGYTF. CDR3 sequence (DNA): TGTGCCAGCAGCGAACGGACGGGAGCTAACTATGGCTACACCTTC.

The V gene is TRBV11-2, the J gene TRBJ2-4; possible D gene TRBD1, 6 bases. From germline, CDR1 is SGHAT and CDR2 FQNNGV. This CDR3 has 16 amino acids. V lost 0 bases to trimming and J lost 0 bases, with 9 bases between them. CDR3 sequence (DNA): TGTGCCAGCAGCTTAGAGGGACAACTAGCCAAAAACATTCAGTACTTC. The encoded protein is CASSLEGQLAKNIQYF.

This clone was found once. This chain connects TRBV30 to TRBJ1-1, with D uncertain. Trimming removed 3 bases from V and 4 bases from J, with 6 bases in between. CDR3 length: 11 amino acids. Germline lookup yields CDR1 GTSNPN and CDR2 SVGIG (reference sequence). CDR3 sequence: CAWRHSTEAFF. DNA for the CDR3: TGTGCCTGGAGACACAGCACTGAAGCTTTCTTT.

The sample holds a few counts of this clone. This chain connects TRBV6-1 to TRBJ1-1; TRBD1 might be the D (6 bases). This CDR3 is 13 amino acids long. With 4 bases removed from V and 7 bases from J, the gap between germline ends came to 13 bases. Germline V CDR1 and CDR2: MNHNS, SASEGT. The CDR3 DNA is TGTGCCAGCAGTGCCACAGGGAGAGGTGAAGCTTTCTTT. Residues: CASSATGRGEAFF.

This clone was seen only a few times. The CDR3 DNA follows: TGCGCCAGCAGCCCGCGGACAGGAGTCTATAATTCACCCCTCCACTTT. Its translation: CASSPRTGVYNSPLHF. The V call is TRBV4-3, the J call TRBJ1-6; 7 bases align to TRBD1. V dropped 4 bases and J dropped 3; count of bases not matched to a gene: 6. The CDR3 covers 16 residues. Looked up from germline, CDR1 is LGHNA and CDR2 is YSLEER.

The chain joins TRBV6-6 to TRBJ1-1, with TRBD1 as a possible D gene (6 bases). This CDR3 is 11 amino acids long. The germline CDR1 and CDR2 sequences are MNHNY and SVGAGI (reference sequence). V was shortened by 2 bases and J by 11 bases, with 9 bases between the two germline ends. DNA of the CDR3: TGTGCCAGCAGTTACGAGGGGGACGCTTTCTTT. This sequence encodes CASSYEGDAFF.